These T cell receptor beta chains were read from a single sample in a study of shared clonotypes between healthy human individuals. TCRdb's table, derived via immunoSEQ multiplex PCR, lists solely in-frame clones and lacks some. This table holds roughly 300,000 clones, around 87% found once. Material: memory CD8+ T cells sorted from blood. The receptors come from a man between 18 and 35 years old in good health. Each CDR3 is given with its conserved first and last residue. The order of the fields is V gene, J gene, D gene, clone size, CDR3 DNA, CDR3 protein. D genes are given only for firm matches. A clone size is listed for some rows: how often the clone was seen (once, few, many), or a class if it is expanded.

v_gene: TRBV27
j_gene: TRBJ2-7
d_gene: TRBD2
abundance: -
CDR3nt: TGTGCCAGCAGTTTCGCTAGCGGGACATCCTACGAGCAGTACTTC
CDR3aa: CASSFASGTSYEQYF

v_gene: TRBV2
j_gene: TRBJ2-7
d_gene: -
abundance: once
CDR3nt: TGTGCCAGCAGGGGGGGGACAGGTGACTACGAGCAGTACTTC
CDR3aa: CASRGGTGDYEQYF

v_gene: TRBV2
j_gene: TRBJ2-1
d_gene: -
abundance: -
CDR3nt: TGTGCCAGCAGTGAAGGGTTGGGGTACAATGAGCAGTTCTTC
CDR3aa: CASSEGLGYNEQFF

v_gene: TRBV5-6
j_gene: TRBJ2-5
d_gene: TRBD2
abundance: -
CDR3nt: TGTGCCAGCAGCTACCTAGCGGGAGGGGTGGAGACCCAGTACTTC
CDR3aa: CASSYLAGGVETQYF

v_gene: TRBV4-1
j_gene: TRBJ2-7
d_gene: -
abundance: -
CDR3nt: TGCGCCAGCAGCCAAGCACCAGCCTACGAGCAGTACTTC
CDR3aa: CASSQAPAYEQYF

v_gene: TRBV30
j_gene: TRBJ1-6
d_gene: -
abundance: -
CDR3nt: TGTGCCTGGAGTGTAATGGGCACTTCACCCCTCCACTTT
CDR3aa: CAWSVMGTSPLHF

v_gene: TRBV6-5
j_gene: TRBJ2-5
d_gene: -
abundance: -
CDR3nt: TGTGCCAGCAGTTACAGGCTAGCAGCCGGAGGGACCCAGTACTTC
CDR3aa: CASSYRLAAGGTQYF

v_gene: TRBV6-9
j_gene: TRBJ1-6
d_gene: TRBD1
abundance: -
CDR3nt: TGTGCCACCAATACAGGGGGGACTTCACCCCTCCACTTT
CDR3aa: CATNTGGTSPLHF

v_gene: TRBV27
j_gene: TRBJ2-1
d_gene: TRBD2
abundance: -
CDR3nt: TGTGCCAGCAGTTCCCCATGGACTAGCGGGAACAATGAGCAGTTCTTC
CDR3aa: CASSSPWTSGNNEQFF

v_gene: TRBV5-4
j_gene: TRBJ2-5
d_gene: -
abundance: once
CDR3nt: TGTGCCAGCACCCTATGGGATGGGACATCGAACGGAGAGACCCAGTACTTC
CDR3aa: CASTLWDGTSNGETQYF

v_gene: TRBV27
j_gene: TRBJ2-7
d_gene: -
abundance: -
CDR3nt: TGTGCCAGCAGTTTTGGGGCGGGATACGAGCAGTACTTC
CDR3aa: CASSFGAGYEQYF

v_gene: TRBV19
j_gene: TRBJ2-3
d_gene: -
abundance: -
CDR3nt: TGTGCCAGTAGTATGATGGCAGATACGCAGTATTTT
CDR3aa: CASSMMADTQYF

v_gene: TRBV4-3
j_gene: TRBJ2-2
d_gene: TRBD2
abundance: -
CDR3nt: TGCGCCAGCAGCCATACTAGCGGGAGGGCCTTGACCGGGGAGCTGTTTTTT
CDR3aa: CASSHTSGRALTGELFF

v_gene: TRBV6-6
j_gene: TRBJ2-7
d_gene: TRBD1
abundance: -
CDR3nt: TGTGCCAGCAGTTACAGGGACAGGGGCCCGTGGTACGAGCAGTACTTC
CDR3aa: CASSYRDRGPWYEQYF

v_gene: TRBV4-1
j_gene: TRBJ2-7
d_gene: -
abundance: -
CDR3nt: TGCGCCAGCAGCCCCTTTACAGGTCCAGGCTCGTCCTACGAGCAGTACTTC
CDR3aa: CASSPFTGPGSSYEQYF

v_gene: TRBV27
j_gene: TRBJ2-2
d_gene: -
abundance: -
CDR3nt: TGTGCCAGCAGCTATTCGAGCACCGGGGAGCTGTTTTTT
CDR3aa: CASSYSSTGELFF

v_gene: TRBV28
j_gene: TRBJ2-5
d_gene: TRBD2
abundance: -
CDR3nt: TGTGCCAGCAGTCCCTCTAGCGGGGGCCACCAAGAGACCCAGTACTTC
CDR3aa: CASSPSSGGHQETQYF

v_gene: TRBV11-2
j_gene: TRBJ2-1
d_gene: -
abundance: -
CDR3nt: TGTGCCAGCAGCTCGGACTTCCTAAGCTCCTACAATGAGCAGTTCTTC
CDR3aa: CASSSDFLSSYNEQFF

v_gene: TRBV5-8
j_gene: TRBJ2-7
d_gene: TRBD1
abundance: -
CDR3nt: TGTGCCAGCAGCCGCGGGACAGGGACCACCTACGAGCAGTACTTC
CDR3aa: CASSRGTGTTYEQYF

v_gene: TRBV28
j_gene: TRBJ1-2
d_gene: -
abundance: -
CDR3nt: TGTGCCAGCACCGAATGGCAGACTACCGGTGGCTACACCTTC
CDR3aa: CASTEWQTTGGYTF

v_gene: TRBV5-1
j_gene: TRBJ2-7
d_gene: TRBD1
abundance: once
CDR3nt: TGCGCCAGCAGCTTGGCACCGGGACAGACCTACGAGCAGTACTTC
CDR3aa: CASSLAPGQTYEQYF

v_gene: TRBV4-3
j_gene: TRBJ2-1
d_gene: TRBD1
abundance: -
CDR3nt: TGCGCCAGCAGCCAAGATCTGGTTGTTCAGGGGGCTTACAATGAGCAGTTCTTC
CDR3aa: CASSQDLVVQGAYNEQFF

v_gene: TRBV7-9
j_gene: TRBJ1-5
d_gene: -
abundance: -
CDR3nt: TGTGCCAGCAGCTTAGACTCGGGGAATCAGCCCCAGCATTTT
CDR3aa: CASSLDSGNQPQHF

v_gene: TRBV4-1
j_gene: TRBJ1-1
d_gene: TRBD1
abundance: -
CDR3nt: TGCGCCAGCCGGACAGGGGGGACTGAAGCTTTCTTT
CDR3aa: CASRTGGTEAFF